Sequencing of this T cell receptor beta chain was carried out in a study of vaccination effects on CD4 cells after COVID-19. Study at large: Researchers obtained post-vaccine samples at a median of 72 days past the second dose.

Subsequent to approximately 9 days of culture, CD4+ T cells were isolated. Participants were given two doses of BNT162b2 or mRNA-1273 vaccine. Broader study findings: Convalescent patients numbered few in the study; early post-infection timepoints were missing entirely.

Between the trimmed V and J ends, which lost 5 bases and 4 bases, there was a span of 5 bases. This CDR3 comprises 11 residues. Germline V lookup: CDR1 MDHEN, CDR2 SYDVKM. The data were produced by immunoSEQ multiplex PCR, yet TCRdb's version contains in-frame clones alone and is incomplete. The table includes 66,000 or so clones, around 80% detected once. As to this clone: The antigen is unknown.

The chain employs TRBV28 and TRBJ1-2, with unresolved D. The clonotype was recovered from a human donor who received a COVID-19 vaccine. Sample: CD4+ T cells from PBMCs cultured without peptide, taken after COVID-19 vaccination. CDR3 sequence (DNA): TGTGCCAGCAGTCGGGGCTATGGCTACACCTTC. Translating gives CASSRGYGYTF.